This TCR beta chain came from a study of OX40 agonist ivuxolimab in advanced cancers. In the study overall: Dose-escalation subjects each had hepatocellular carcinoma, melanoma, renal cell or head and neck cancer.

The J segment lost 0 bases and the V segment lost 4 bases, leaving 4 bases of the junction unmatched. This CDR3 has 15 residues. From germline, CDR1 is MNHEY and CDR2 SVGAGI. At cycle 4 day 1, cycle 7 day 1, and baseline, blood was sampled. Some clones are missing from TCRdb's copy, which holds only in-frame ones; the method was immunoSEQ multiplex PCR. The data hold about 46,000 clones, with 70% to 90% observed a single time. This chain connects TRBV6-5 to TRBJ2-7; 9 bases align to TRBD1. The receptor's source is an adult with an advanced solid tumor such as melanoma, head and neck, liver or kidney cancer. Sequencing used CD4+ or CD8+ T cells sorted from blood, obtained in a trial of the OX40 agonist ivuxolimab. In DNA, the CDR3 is TGTGCCAGCAGTTGGACAGGGGAAAGCTCCTACGAGCAGTACTTC. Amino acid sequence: CASSWTGESSYEQYF.